The clone carrying this T cell receptor (beta chain) occurred many times. Its antigen remains unknown. TCRdb reprocessed the reads via MiXCR and lists one record per CDR3 protein. The sample carries about 400,000 distinct CDR3 sequences, around 18% recorded once. This specimen comes from a study of T cell repertoires in cytomegalovirus infection. The overall study: CMV infection plus the matching HLA type was flagged by public TCR beta signatures.

General study results and limits: CMV-specific HLA-C-restricted TCR beta clonotypes dominated the ex vivo response. Cumulative frequency (of public TCR beta family members) identified carriers of CMV plus the relevant HLA.

The source material was PBMCs. The sequence came from a human donor in good health (CMV status not recorded). Some clones in this sample may be carry-over from other donors' samples.

As DNA, the CDR3 is TGTGCCAGCACTACGGGGAGCGGGTTCTACAATGAGCAGTTCTTC. Protein: CASTTGSGFYNEQFF. The V call is TRBV7-8, the J call TRBJ2-1; possible D gene TRBD2, 6 bases. Germline V gene lookup returns CDR1 SGHVS and CDR2 FQNEAQ. V was clipped by 7 bases and J by 3 bases, with 16 bases between them. This CDR3 contains 15 residues.